A selection of T cell receptor beta chains follows, all from one sample in a study of identical twins. TCRdb used MiXCR to reprocess the 5' RACE reads, holding one entry per CDR3 protein. Among just over 450,000 distinct CDR3 sequences listed, 13% to 15% were seen once. These data also formed part of another study, on yellow fever vaccine responses in identical twins.

Sequenced sample: CD4+ T cells sorted from blood. The receptors were gathered from a woman aged 18-29 years in good health. CDR3s include the opening cysteine and the closing phenylalanine or tryptophan. Each record gives: V gene, clone size, D gene, J gene, CDR3 DNA, CDR3 protein. A D gene is named only where the DNA matches it firmly. The size of a clone is reported for some rows only, either as once, few or many, or as a class for expanded clones.

v_call: TRBV6-4; clone_size: -; d_call: TRBD1; j_call: TRBJ2-4; cdr3_nt: TGTGCCAGCAGTGACTGGGTGGACAGGGTAAAAAACATTCAATACTTC; cdr3_aa: CASSDWVDRVKNIQYF
v_call: TRBV28; clone_size: -; d_call: -; j_call: TRBJ2-2; cdr3_nt: TGTGCCAGCAGTCCGTCGGGAGCCCGCCCCACCGGGGAGCTGTTTTTT; cdr3_aa: CASSPSGARPTGELFF
v_call: TRBV20-1; clone_size: many; d_call: -; j_call: TRBJ2-3; cdr3_nt: TGCAGTGACTCTCCTGGGGGACAAGGGCCAGATACGCAGTATTTT; cdr3_aa: CSDSPGGQGPDTQYF
v_call: TRBV7-2; clone_size: -; d_call: -; j_call: TRBJ2-3; cdr3_nt: TGTGCCAGCGGCGTGGTAACAGATACGCAGTATTTT; cdr3_aa: CASGVVTDTQYF
v_call: TRBV20-1; clone_size: -; d_call: TRBD2; j_call: TRBJ2-3; cdr3_nt: TGCAGTGCTTCGGGACTAGCGGGGAGCCACACAGATACGCAGTATTTT; cdr3_aa: CSASGLAGSHTDTQYF
v_call: TRBV12-3/TRBV12-4; clone_size: few; d_call: -; j_call: TRBJ1-1; cdr3_nt: TGTGCCAGCAGACGGGGCGAGAACACTGAAGCTTTCTTT; cdr3_aa: CASRRGENTEAFF
v_call: TRBV25-1; clone_size: few; d_call: -; j_call: TRBJ2-6; cdr3_nt: TGTGCCAGCAGTGAAACATTCTCTGGGGCCAACGTCCTGACTTTC; cdr3_aa: CASSETFSGANVLTF
v_call: TRBV4-2; clone_size: few; d_call: TRBD2; j_call: TRBJ2-1; cdr3_nt: TGTGCCAGCAGCCAAGATCGTCTAGCGGGGTACAATGAGCAGTTCTTC; cdr3_aa: CASSQDRLAGYNEQFF
v_call: TRBV12-3/TRBV12-4; clone_size: -; d_call: -; j_call: TRBJ2-7; cdr3_nt: TGTGCCAGCAGCAGTACCCCGAGGGGACCGTACGAGCAGTACTTC; cdr3_aa: CASSSTPRGPYEQYF
v_call: TRBV20-1; clone_size: few; d_call: TRBD1; j_call: TRBJ2-1; cdr3_nt: TGCAGTGCTAGCGGGACAGGAGAGCAGTTCTTC; cdr3_aa: CSASGTGEQFF
v_call: TRBV2; clone_size: -; d_call: TRBD2; j_call: TRBJ2-5; cdr3_nt: TGTGCCAGCGGGTTAGCGGGAGTTGTCGAGACCCAGTACTTC; cdr3_aa: CASGLAGVVETQYF
v_call: TRBV21-1; clone_size: -; d_call: -; j_call: TRBJ2-1; cdr3_nt: TGTGCCAGCAGCAAAGAGGTCAGAGACAGGGGTGGGTTCTTC; cdr3_aa: CASSKEVRDRGGFF
v_call: TRBV5-1; clone_size: many; d_call: -; j_call: TRBJ1-1; cdr3_nt: TGTGCCAGCAGTTTTACCGGGAACACTGAAGCTTTCTTT; cdr3_aa: CASSFTGNTEAFF
v_call: TRBV11-2; clone_size: few; d_call: -; j_call: TRBJ2-1; cdr3_nt: TGTGCCAGCAGCTTACGAGAGAGGGGGTCCAGCTCCTACAATGAGCAGTTCTTC; cdr3_aa: CASSLRERGSSSYNEQFF
v_call: TRBV20-1; clone_size: few; d_call: TRBD2; j_call: TRBJ2-7; cdr3_nt: TGCAGTGCTAGTAGATCTAGCGGGAGGTTATACGAGCAGTACTTC; cdr3_aa: CSASRSSGRLYEQYF
v_call: TRBV20-1; clone_size: -; d_call: TRBD2; j_call: TRBJ2-3; cdr3_nt: TGCAGTGCTAGAGATCCTAGGGGAGGGCCGGATACGCAGTATTTT; cdr3_aa: CSARDPRGGPDTQYF
v_call: TRBV20-1; clone_size: -; d_call: TRBD2; j_call: TRBJ2-5; cdr3_nt: TGCAGTGCACTAGCGACAAAGACCCAGTACTTC; cdr3_aa: CSALATKTQYF
v_call: TRBV20-1; clone_size: few; d_call: TRBD2; j_call: TRBJ2-3; cdr3_nt: TGCAGTGCTAGGTTGTATCCTAGCGGGGGCGGTAGCACAGATACGCAGTATTTT; cdr3_aa: CSARLYPSGGGSTDTQYF
v_call: TRBV14; clone_size: few; d_call: -; j_call: TRBJ2-7; cdr3_nt: TGTGCCAGCAGCGACCGGGACATAGACTACGAGCAGTACTTC; cdr3_aa: CASSDRDIDYEQYF
v_call: TRBV3-1; clone_size: few; d_call: -; j_call: TRBJ1-2; cdr3_nt: TGTGCCAGCAGCCAAGCCCTGGGGGGAGCTAACTATGGCTACACCTTC; cdr3_aa: CASSQALGGANYGYTF
v_call: TRBV5-1; clone_size: -; d_call: TRBD1; j_call: TRBJ1-6; cdr3_nt: TGCGCCAGCAGCCCGGACAGGGCCTATAATTCACCCCTCCACTTT; cdr3_aa: CASSPDRAYNSPLHF
v_call: TRBV6-2/TRBV6-3; clone_size: -; d_call: -; j_call: TRBJ2-6; cdr3_nt: TGTGCCAGCAGTCCCACAACCGGGACACCCTCTGGGGCCAACGTCCTGACTTTC; cdr3_aa: CASSPTTGTPSGANVLTF
v_call: TRBV12-3/TRBV12-4; clone_size: few; d_call: -; j_call: TRBJ2-5; cdr3_nt: TGTGCCAGCACCAAACAGGAGGGGGAAGAGACCCAGTACTTC; cdr3_aa: CASTKQEGEETQYF
v_call: TRBV5-4; clone_size: few; d_call: -; j_call: TRBJ2-2; cdr3_nt: TGTGCCAGCAGCCCGGGGTCCGTTCCGAACACCGGGGAGCTGTTTTTT; cdr3_aa: CASSPGSVPNTGELFF
v_call: TRBV5-4; clone_size: -; d_call: TRBD2; j_call: TRBJ2-7; cdr3_nt: TGTGCCAGCACTCTAGCGGGGACCACCTACGAGCAGTACTTC; cdr3_aa: CASTLAGTTYEQYF
v_call: TRBV7-8; clone_size: few; d_call: -; j_call: TRBJ1-3; cdr3_nt: TGTGCCAGCAGCTTAGACAACACACGTTTGTTCTCTGGAAACACCATATATTTT; cdr3_aa: CASSLDNTRLFSGNTIYF
v_call: TRBV2; clone_size: few; d_call: -; j_call: TRBJ2-3; cdr3_nt: TGTGCCAGCAACTTTCGGCCGGGGGAGCAGTATTTT; cdr3_aa: CASNFRPGEQYF
v_call: TRBV5-1; clone_size: -; d_call: TRBD2; j_call: TRBJ2-3; cdr3_nt: TGCGCCAGCAGCTTTAAAGCGGGGGGGGACACAGATACGCAGTATTTT; cdr3_aa: CASSFKAGGDTDTQYF
v_call: TRBV11-2; clone_size: -; d_call: TRBD2; j_call: TRBJ2-1; cdr3_nt: TGTGCCAGCAGACCCTCTAGCGGGAGGTCCTACAATGAGCAGTTCTTC; cdr3_aa: CASRPSSGRSYNEQFF
v_call: TRBV20-1; clone_size: many; d_call: -; j_call: TRBJ2-7; cdr3_nt: TGCAGTGCTTGGACAGCCGTCTACGAGCAGTACTTC; cdr3_aa: CSAWTAVYEQYF
v_call: TRBV20-1; clone_size: -; d_call: TRBD2; j_call: TRBJ2-5; cdr3_nt: TGCAGTGCTAGAGACCGGGGACTAGCGCCTTTCGAGACCCAGTACTTC; cdr3_aa: CSARDRGLAPFETQYF
v_call: TRBV7-2; clone_size: few; d_call: -; j_call: TRBJ2-1; cdr3_nt: TGTGCCAGCAGCTTAGCGATGGCCTACAATGAGCAGTTCTTC; cdr3_aa: CASSLAMAYNEQFF